This T cell receptor beta chain is drawn from a study of cytomegalovirus exposure and HLA in healthy donors. Notes on the study in general: The authors later linked a missense DCLRE1C variant to TCR beta V- and J-gene trimming.

CDR1 is SGDLS and CDR2 is YYNGEE in the germline V gene. With 3 bases removed from V and 5 bases from J, the gap between germline ends came to 10 bases. The CDR3 is 13 residues long. Comment on this clone: The antigen is not known.

Primers: 60 Vbeta forward and 13 Jbeta reverse. Here immunoSEQ multiplex PCR was the method, and the copy in TCRdb shows in-frame clones only, minus some. The table shows over 150,000 clones, with roughly 79% occurring only once. The clonotype was recovered from a woman in her fifties or sixties in good health and CMV-seronegative. Material for sequencing was PBMCs. The genes are TRBV9 and TRBJ2-3; possible D gene TRBD2, 6 bases. DNA for the CDR3: TGTGCCAGCAGCGCCTGGGGGGAAGATACGCAGTATTTT. Translating it yields CASSAWGEDTQYF. The whole variable domain, filled in from reference TRBV9 and TRBJ2-3, reads DSGVTQTPKHLITATGQRVTLRCSPRSGDLSVYWYQQSLDQGLQFLIQYYNGEERAKGNILERFSAQQFPDLHSELNLSSLELGDSALYFCASSAWGEDTQYFGPGTRLTVL.